Following are 24 T cell receptor beta chains from one sample sequenced in a study of blood T cell repertoires in COVID-19. Using immunoSEQ multiplex PCR, the repertoire was profiled, and TCRdb retains in-frame clones only, with some absent. The sample lists about 280,000 clones; around 86% were seen once. Source material: peripheral blood. These receptors were collected from a human donor in a cohort sampled during active COVID-19.

The V gene is TRBV5-6, the J gene TRBJ2-3; possible D gene TRBD1, 5 bases. The length of the CDR3 is 14 residues. CDR1 and CDR2 from the germline V gene are SGHDT and YYEEEE. The ends were cut back, 4 bases at V and 4 bases at J, with 13 bases in the middle. CDR3 coding DNA: TGTGCCAGCAGCAGCAGGGTTGAGGCAGATACGCAGTATTTT. The encoded protein is CASSSRVEADTQYF.

The rearrangement links TRBV3-1 (or the pseudogene TRBV3-2) to TRBJ1-4; a weak D match, TRBD1 (5 bases). This CDR3 spans 15 amino acids. Germline V CDR1 and CDR2: LGHDT, YNNKEL (reference sequence). V lost 3 bases, J lost 7 bases, and 15 bases lay in between. The CDR3 nucleotides read TGTGCCAGCAGCCAGCTCCTTAGGGGAGGTGAAAAACTGTTTTTT. This translates into CASSQLLRGGEKLFF.

V is TRBV5-4 and J is TRBJ2-1; D is perhaps TRBD2 (7 bases). Germline CDR1 and CDR2: SGHNT and YYREEE (reference sequence). The CDR3 is made up of 15 amino acids. V lost 0 bases and J 5 bases, leaving 12 bases between the germline ends. The CDR3 region has the DNA TGTGCCAGCAGCTTGGCCGGGGGGCCTCACAATGAGCAGTTCTTC. This translates into CASSLAGGPHNEQFF.

The rearrangement uses TRBV6-2 or TRBV6-3 and TRBJ1-1; 7 nucleotides agree with TRBD1. After removal of 1 base from V and 1 base from J, the junction contained 9 bases not matched to a gene. Germline CDR1 is MNHEY and CDR2 is SVGEGT. The CDR3 contains 17 residues. CDR3 in DNA: TGTGCCAGCAGTTACTTTCTCAACCGACAGGGGAACACTGAAGCTTTCTTT. This sequence encodes CASSYFLNRQGNTEAFF.

V is TRBV18 and J is TRBJ1-4; 8 bases line up with TRBD1. This CDR3 contains 13 residues. Germline-derived CDR1 and CDR2 are KGHSH and LQKENI. V shed 6 bases, J shed 7 bases, and the junction held 4 bases outside the gene matches. Written as DNA, the CDR3 is TGTGCCAGCTCCCTCCAGGGGGCTGAAAAACTGTTTTTT. It encodes CASSLQGAEKLFF. The full variable domain, its missing parts supplied by reference TRBV18 and TRBJ1-4, is NAGVMQNPRHLVRRRGQEARLRCSPMKGHSHVYWYRQLPEEGLKFMVYLQKENIIDESGMPKERFSAEFPKEGPSILRIQQVVRGDSAAYFCASSLQGAEKLFFGSGTQLSVL.

The chain carries TRBV6-6 and TRBJ1-1; D ambiguous. Trimming took 6 bases from V and 5 from J, leaving 13 bases between them. Germline V gene data show CDR1 as MNHNY and CDR2 as SVGAGI (reference sequence). The CDR3 runs 13 residues. Here the CDR3 DNA reads TGTGCCAGCAGCCCCGGGAGAGGGACTGAAGCTTTCTTT. It translates to CASSPGRGTEAFF.

This clone was seen only once. The V call is TRBV5-6, the J call TRBJ2-5; 8 nucleotides line up with TRBD2. Per the germline V gene, CDR1 is SGHDT and CDR2 is YYEEEE. V gave up 4 bases and J gave up 2 bases; unmatched junction bases: 7. This CDR3 contains 15 residues. CDR3 nucleotides: TGTGCCAGCAGCAGAGCCGGGACTAGACAAGAGACCCAGTACTTC. It translates to CASSRAGTRQETQYF.

The chain carries TRBV15 and TRBJ2-3, with D possibly TRBD2 on 6 matching bases. The germline V gene encodes CDR1 LNHNV and CDR2 YYDKDF (reference sequence). V lost 5 bases to trimming and J lost 1 base, with 16 bases between them. The CDR3 is 16 residues long. In DNA form, the CDR3 reads TGTGCCACCAGCGGACCCCAGGGACTTGGCACAGATACGCAGTATTTT. It is translated as CATSGPQGLGTDTQYF.

This clone was counted between two and nine times. The chain has TRBV28 and TRBJ1-1, with a possible D match to TRBD1 (5 bases). Germline V gene data show CDR1 as MDHEN and CDR2 as SYDVKM. V was clipped by 8 bases and J by 7 bases, with 11 bases between them. CDR3 size: 11 residues. CDR3 DNA sequence: TGTGCCAGCGACACAGGTTTTGAAGCTTTCTTT. Its translation is CASDTGFEAFF.

V usage is TRBV5-1 and J usage is TRBJ2-5; 8 nucleotides match TRBD2. With V trimmed by 4 bases and J by 4 bases, 6 bases remained unmatched. CDR1 SGHRS and CDR2 YFSETQ come from the germline V gene. The CDR3 contains 14 residues. The CDR3 protein is CASSRAGESETQYF. The DNA of the CDR3 is TGCGCCAGCAGCCGAGCGGGGGAGTCAGAGACCCAGTACTTC.

This chain links TRBV7-8 with TRBJ2-2; D possibly corresponds to TRBD2 (6 bases). V was pared by 1 base and J by 4 bases, with 7 bases between. CDR1 and CDR2 from the germline V gene are SGHVS and FQNEAQ. The CDR3 is made up of 14 amino acids. This CDR3 is CASSLGGVTGELFF. CDR3 sequence (DNA): TGTGCCAGCAGCTTAGGGGGGGTCACCGGGGAGCTGTTTTTT.

V gene TRBV27 combines with J gene TRBJ2-1; D not resolved. This CDR3 spans 14 amino acids. With 6 bases removed from V and 5 bases from J, the gap between germline ends came to 14 bases. CDR1 and CDR2 from the germline V gene are MNHEY and SMNVEV (reference sequence). CDR3 in amino acids: CASSHPWAHNEQFF. The CDR3 DNA reads TGTGCCAGCAGCCATCCATGGGCCCACAATGAGCAGTTCTTC.

CDR3 residues: CASSHGTPGDEQYF. The CDR3 DNA follows: TGCGCCAGCAGCCACGGGACTCCAGGCGACGAGCAGTACTTC. This chain joins TRBV5-1 and TRBJ2-7; TRBD2 might be the D (6 bases). Trimming removed 4 bases from V and 5 bases from J, with 16 bases in between. Looked up from germline, CDR1 is SGHRS and CDR2 is YFSETQ. There are 14 residues in the CDR3.

A single count supports this clone. V usage is TRBV7-9 and J usage is TRBJ1-2, with D hard to call. Germline V gene data show CDR1 as SEHNR and CDR2 as FQNEAQ (reference sequence). The CDR3 consists of 11 residues. The V and J ends lost 7 bases and 8 bases respectively, with 11 bases between them. The DNA for the CDR3 is TGTGCCAGCACCCTCGGGATCGGCTACACCTTC. This gives the protein CASTLGIGYTF.

The V and J genes are TRBV10-3 and TRBJ1-1; TRBD1 matches at 7 bases. CDR1 ENHRY and CDR2 SYGVKD come from the germline V gene. This CDR3 comprises 12 residues. V dropped 10 bases and J dropped 4; count of bases not matched to a gene: 6. CDR3 DNA sequence: TGTGCCACAAAAAGGGACAGCACTGAAGCTTTCTTT. Encoded protein: CATKRDSTEAFF.

This sequence joins TRBV2 and TRBJ2-2, with D perhaps TRBD2 (5 bases). This CDR3 is 12 amino acids long. The V and J ends lost 9 bases and 6 bases respectively, with 11 bases between them. Germline V lookup: CDR1 SNHLY, CDR2 FYNNEI. The CDR3 DNA follows: TGTGCCAGGGGGAGAGCGGCCGGGGAGCTGTTTTTT. This gives the protein CARGRAAGELFF.

The rearrangement joins TRBV7-9 to TRBJ2-1, with D perhaps matching TRBD2 (6 bases). The V end lost 4 bases, the J end lost 9 bases, and 19 bases lay between the germline ends. The germline gives CDR1 SEHNR, CDR2 FQNEAQ (reference sequence). The CDR3 contains 15 residues. The CDR3, as DNA: TGTGCCAGCAGCTCGCAGGAGGGACTGAGGGGTGAGCAGTTCTTC. Its translation is CASSSQEGLRGEQFF.

The chain couples TRBV19 to TRBJ1-2, with D possibly TRBD1 on 6 matching bases. The CDR3 is 15 amino acids. V gave up 5 bases and J gave up 7 bases, with 20 bases separating them. Looked up from germline, CDR1 is LNHDA and CDR2 is SQIVND (reference sequence). The CDR3 DNA is TGTGCCAGTAGTCCGCGAGGAACAGGGAATCTTGGCTACACCTTC. It translates to CASSPRGTGNLGYTF.

The V and J genes are TRBV30 and TRBJ2-3, with TRBD2 identical over 8 bases. The V and J ends lost 8 bases and 6 bases, in that order; junction bases with no gene match: 4. This CDR3 spans 11 amino acids. CDR1 and CDR2 from the germline V gene are GTSNPN and SVGIG (reference sequence). The CDR3 reads CAGSGTDTQYF. CDR3 bases: TGTGCCGGTAGCGGGACTGATACGCAGTATTTT.

The chain employs TRBV6-5 and TRBJ2-5; the D gene is possibly TRBD2 (6 bases). This CDR3 region has 13 residues. V lost 5 bases and J lost 4, with 11 bases in between. Per germline, CDR1 MNHEY and CDR2 SVGAGI. The CDR3 region has the DNA TGTGCCAGCAGTCCAACGGGGGTAGAGACCCAGTACTTC. This sequence encodes CASSPTGVETQYF.

The V call is TRBV11-3, the J call TRBJ2-1; D gene ambiguous. Germline V lookup: CDR1 SGHNT, CDR2 YENEEA. Trimming cost V 3 bases and J 5 bases, with 8 bases left between them. The CDR3 covers 13 residues. The CDR3 reads CASSFQDNNEQFF. The CDR3 nucleotides are TGTGCCAGCAGCTTTCAAGACAACAATGAGCAGTTCTTC.

This clone was observed once. One junction end disagrees with the germline gene, perhaps due to a read error. The gene calls are TRBV12-3 or TRBV12-4 and TRBJ2-3, with 12 bases aligning to TRBD2. The CDR3 is 12 residues long. The CDR3 DNA reads TGTGCCAGCAGAACGACTAGCGGGAGCGCCCATTTT. Its translation is CASRTTSGSAHF.

This chain joins TRBV7-9 and TRBJ2-3; D is unresolved. The CDR3 consists of 14 residues. Per the germline V gene, CDR1 is SEHNR and CDR2 is FQNEAQ (reference sequence). V dropped 3 bases and J dropped 5 bases, with 12 bases sitting between them. CDR3 sequence: CASSFGLAEDTQYF. The CDR3, as DNA: TGTGCCAGCAGCTTCGGATTAGCTGAAGATACGCAGTATTTT.

This chain joins TRBV10-1 and TRBJ2-4; D gene unclear. Germline V gene sequence: CDR1 WNHNN, CDR2 SYGVQD (reference sequence). The length of the CDR3 is 13 residues. V was cut by 0 bases and J by 7 bases, with 7 bases left in between. The CDR3 here is CASSESRYNIQYF. The CDR3 nucleotides read TGCGCCAGCAGTGAGTCCCGGTATAACATTCAGTACTTC.